Presented here are 12 T cell receptor beta chains from one specimen sequenced in a study of blood T cell repertoires in COVID-19. Clones were read by immunoSEQ multiplex PCR, and TCRdb kept only the in-frame ones, dropping some. Here the sample spans some 90,000 clones, roughly nine tenths being singletons. The specimen was peripheral blood. Receptors originate from a man aged 50 to 60 with acute or convalescent COVID-19.

V and J are TRBV5-1 and TRBJ1-3, with D possibly being TRBD1 (6 bases). In germline, CDR1 is SGHRS, CDR2 YFSETQ. The CDR3 runs 14 residues. Trimming cost V 4 bases and J 4 bases, with 12 bases left between them. The DNA for the CDR3 is TGCGCCAGCAGCACAGGACAGCTAGGAAACACCATATATTTT. Protein product: CASSTGQLGNTIYF.

For this clone: At one end, the junction sequence differs from germline, possibly due to a read error. The V and J genes are TRBV14 and TRBJ2-1, with TRBD2 identical over 12 bases. CDR3 length: 15 residues. Germline V gene data show CDR1 as SGHDN and CDR2 as FVKESK. This chain's CDR3 is CASSASGGAGNEQLF. The CDR3 DNA reads as TGTGCCAGCAGCGCTAGCGGGGGGGCGGGCAATGAGCAGCTCTTC.

V is TRBV29-1 and J is TRBJ2-7; D not certain. Looked up from germline, CDR1 is SQVTM and CDR2 is ANQGSEA. Trimming took 7 bases from V and 0 from J, leaving 13 bases between them. This CDR3 comprises 13 residues. CDR3 amino acids: CSALGYSSYEQYF. The CDR3 DNA reads TGCAGCGCCCTAGGATATAGCTCCTACGAGCAGTACTTC.

The chain joins TRBV6-5 to TRBJ2-7; 8 nucleotides align to TRBD1. V dropped 0 bases and J dropped 10; count of bases not matched to a gene: 5. Germline V lookup: CDR1 MNHEY, CDR2 SVGAGI. This CDR3 is 13 amino acids long. In DNA form, the CDR3 reads TGTGCCAGCAGTTACTCTATACAGGGGGAACAGTACTTC. Translation: CASSYSIQGEQYF.

The V and J genes are TRBV6-5 and TRBJ1-2; weak D call: TRBD1 (5 bases). The CDR3 spans 15 residues. Trimming cost V 6 bases and J 0 bases, with 14 bases left between them. The V gene's germline CDR1 is MNHEY and CDR2 SVGAGI. The CDR3 sequence: CASRTRQTSNYGYTF. CDR3 nucleotides: TGTGCCAGCAGGACCCGACAGACCTCTAACTATGGCTACACCTTC.

The chain has TRBV7-9 and TRBJ1-4, with 7 bases lining up with TRBD1. The CDR3 extends over 15 amino acids. The V gene end was trimmed by 5 bases and the J gene end by 3 bases; junction bases not matched to a gene: 6. The V gene's germline CDR1 is SEHNR and CDR2 FQNEAQ (reference sequence). CDR3 coding DNA: TGTGCCAGCAGCCGTAACAGGGGCCCTAATGAAAAACTGTTTTTT. It encodes CASSRNRGPNEKLFF.

V is TRBV5-1 and J is TRBJ2-1; D is perhaps TRBD2 (7 bases). The CDR3 extends over 15 amino acids. Trimming removed 1 base from V and 2 bases from J, with 10 bases in between. The V gene's germline CDR1 is SGHRS and CDR2 YFSETQ. Here the CDR3 DNA reads TGCGCCAGCAGCTTGCCCGGGGGGCCCTACAATGAGCAGTTCTTC. Amino acid sequence: CASSLPGGPYNEQFF.

On this clone: This same CDR3 is encoded by further DNA sequences in the sample. This chain connects TRBV12-3 or TRBV12-4 to TRBJ1-1, with D possibly being TRBD1 (6 bases). V was clipped by 6 bases and J by 4 bases, with 12 bases between them. This CDR3 is built from 13 residues. CDR3 region: CASRTGRGTEAFF. The CDR3 DNA reads TGTGCCAGCAGAACAGGGAGGGGCACTGAAGCTTTCTTT.

This rearrangement joins TRBV6-5 to TRBJ2-1; weak D call: TRBD1 (6 bases). The V gene's germline CDR1 is MNHEY and CDR2 SVGAGI. Trimming removed 7 bases at V and 7 bases at J, with 8 bases between. The CDR3 loop spans 11 amino acids. The CDR3: CASTQGNEQFF. The CDR3 DNA sequence: TGTGCCAGCACCCAGGGGAATGAGCAGTTCTTC.

The count of this clone is one. The chain couples TRBV2 to TRBJ1-5, with 10 nucleotides matching TRBD1. CDR1 is SNHLY, CDR2 FYNNEI, per germline. The CDR3 runs to 19 residues. Losses at the gene ends were 3 bases for V and 0 bases for J; bases not matched to a gene: 11. The CDR3 loop reads CASSDPRDRGRYSNQPQHF. CDR3 bases: TGTGCCAGCAGTGACCCCCGGGACAGGGGTCGGTATAGCAATCAGCCCCAGCATTTT.

The chain recombines TRBV19 with TRBJ1-5; 10 bases align to TRBD1. This CDR3 spans 15 amino acids. The V and J ends lost 4 bases and 5 bases, in that order; junction bases with no gene match: 5. Germline CDR1 is LNHDA and CDR2 is SQIVND (reference sequence). The CDR3 is CASSRTGGGDQPQHF. CDR3 DNA: TGTGCCAGTAGTAGGACAGGGGGTGGGGATCAGCCCCAGCATTTT.

The rearrangement joins TRBV12-3 or TRBV12-4 to TRBJ2-3; 7 nucleotides align to TRBD1. The CDR3 runs to 12 residues. Trimming took 4 bases from V and 8 from J; bases not matched to a gene: 3. CDR3 in amino acids: CASSSPGGTQYF. CDR3 nucleotide sequence: TGTGCCAGCAGTTCCCCAGGGGGTACGCAGTATTTT.